The sequence of this TCR beta chain was determined in a study of CD8 T cells in Susac syndrome. V was trimmed by 1 base and J by 8 bases, leaving 6 bases between them. Germline V gene sequence: CDR1 MNHNY, CDR2 SVGAGI (reference sequence). The CDR3 sequence is 12 residues long. Reverse transcription of roughly 0.5 to 1 ug RNA was carried out with random hexamers. MiXCR, applied by TCRdb to the immunoSEQ multiplex PCR reads, yields one record per CDR3 protein. The repertoire holds hundreds of thousands of distinct CDR3 sequences, with roughly 92% as singletons. The clonotype originates from a human donor with multiple sclerosis. The chain is built from TRBV6-6 and TRBJ2-1; D unclear. The specimen was CD8+ T cells from PBMCs. CDR3 in amino acids: CASSYYRDEQFF. CDR3 DNA: TGTGCCAGCAGTTACTATCGCGATGAGCAGTTCTTC.